A single sample is the source of the 23 T cell receptor beta chains below, sequenced in a study of regulatory T cells in long-lasting Graves disease. Building of the TCR beta libraries involved iRepertoire HTBI primers and Arm-PCR of CDR3 regions. TCRdb ran MiXCR on the multiplex PCR reads and lists one entry per CDR3 protein. The sample contains 350,000 to 450,000 distinct CDR3 sequences, approximately 15% of which appear only once. Time point here: newly diagnosed GD, antithyroid drugs for less than 3 months. Isolated PBMC RNA provided the starting material for the TCR library. The data also belong to a second study, concerning T cells in Graves' hyperthyroidism and ophthalmopathy.

The sequencing used peripheral blood mononuclear cells (PBMCs), collected at new diagnosis, from a patient treated with antithyroid drugs. The receptors derive from a woman in her twenties or thirties with Graves disease.

This clonotype has just a few counts. This chain links TRBV5-6 with TRBJ2-2; D remains unclear. Deletions cut 0 bases from V and 3 bases from J, with 15 bases between. Germline V gives CDR1 SGHDT, CDR2 YYEEEE. This CDR3 has 17 amino acids. The CDR3 region has the DNA TGTGCCAGCAGCTTGGAAGGGCGCTCAAAGGACACCGGGGAGCTGTTTTTT. Translation: CASSLEGRSKDTGELFF. The full variable domain, with the rest looked up from reference TRBV5-6 and TRBJ2-2, is DAGVTQSPTHLIKTRGQQVTLRCSPKSGHDTVSWYQQALGQGPQFIFQYYEEEERQRGNFPDRFSGHQFPNYSSELNVNALLLGDSALYLCASSLEGRSKDTGELFFGEGSRLTVL.

The table lists this clonotype with many counts. The rearrangement joins TRBV12-3 or TRBV12-4 to TRBJ1-5; D unresolved. This CDR3 is built from 10 residues. V lost 6 bases and J 4 bases, leaving 1 base between the germline ends. Here the CDR3 reads CASRNQPQHF. For the CDR3, the DNA is TGTGCCAGCAGAAATCAGCCCCAGCATTTT.

This clonotype appeared many times. The chain recombines TRBV28 with TRBJ1-2; possible D gene TRBD1, 5 bases. CDR1 and CDR2 (germline): MDHEN, SYDVKM. The CDR3 runs 13 residues. V was pared by 7 bases and J by 6 bases, with 15 bases between. CDR3 nucleotide sequence: TGTGCCAGCACCCGGGACGGTGTGAATGGCTACACCTTC. Its protein is CASTRDGVNGYTF.

There are a few counts of this clonotype. The chain combines TRBV27 with TRBJ2-1; a possible D gene is TRBD2 (5 bases). The V gene's germline CDR1 is MNHEY and CDR2 SMNVEV (reference sequence). The CDR3 runs to 13 residues. V was pared by 5 bases and J by 6 bases, with 11 bases between. CDR3 region: CASSEGVSNEQFF. The CDR3 DNA reads TGTGCCAGCAGTGAGGGCGTTTCCAATGAGCAGTTCTTC.

This clonotype was counted a few times. V and J are TRBV27 and TRBJ2-2; perhaps TRBD1 as D (6 bases). The CDR3 runs to 14 residues. V lost 6 bases to trimming and J lost 5 bases, with 13 bases between them. The V gene's germline CDR1 is MNHEY and CDR2 SMNVEV (reference sequence). CDR3 protein: CASSPLQGTGELFF. CDR3 sequence (DNA): TGTGCCAGCAGCCCGCTACAGGGTACCGGGGAGCTGTTTTTT.

The chain is built from TRBV7-3 and TRBJ2-1, with D possibly being TRBD1 (5 bases). With 5 bases removed from V and 9 bases from J, the gap between germline ends came to 14 bases. Germline values: CDR1 SGHTA, CDR2 FQGTGA. The CDR3 contains 13 residues. The DNA of the CDR3 is TGTGCCAGCAGCCCGCAGGGCAGGAGTGAGCAGTTCTTC. Translated, it gives CASSPQGRSEQFF.

This clonotype was seen repeatedly, ten times or more. CDR3 bases: TGCGCCAGCAGCCAAGATTTGGGACTCTCCTACGAGCAGTACTTC. The encoded protein is CASSQDLGLSYEQYF. The chain links TRBV4-1 to TRBJ2-7; TRBD2 is a possible D gene (6 bases). Germline CDR1 is MGHRA and CDR2 is YSYEKL. The CDR3 extends over 15 amino acids. Trimming stripped 0 bases from V and 0 bases from J, with 9 bases between.

This clonotype appeared a few times. The J gene is TRBJ2-7, the V gene TRBV18; D is uncertain. The germline gives CDR1 KGHSH, CDR2 LQKENI. This CDR3 is 13 amino acids long. V lost 8 bases and J lost 2, with 13 bases in between. The CDR3 protein is CASVGVGTYEQYF. The CDR3 bases are TGTGCCAGCGTTGGGGTTGGGACCTACGAGCAGTACTTC.

This clonotype was picked up many times. The V and J genes are TRBV6-1 and TRBJ2-2; D gene unclear. CDR1 is MNHNS and CDR2 is SASEGT in the germline V gene. The CDR3 totals 13 residues. Trimming removed 8 bases at V and 4 bases at J, with 11 bases between. CDR3 in amino acids: CASGLLGTGELFF. The CDR3 DNA reads TGTGCCAGCGGCCTCCTAGGCACCGGGGAGCTGTTTTTT.

Ten or more counts support this clonotype. The J gene is TRBJ2-1, the V gene TRBV11-3; D not resolved. Germline CDR1 SGHNT, CDR2 YENEEA. Trimming pared 3 bases from V and 0 bases from J, leaving 15 bases between. The CDR3 sequence is 17 residues long. The CDR3 DNA reads as TGTGCCAGCAGCTTTTTCGCCCAGGTTAGCTCCTACAATGAGCAGTTCTTC. Translating gives CASSFFAQVSSYNEQFF.

This clonotype showed up many times. The chain is built from TRBV20-1 and TRBJ2-4; tentatively, D is TRBD1 or TRBD2 (5 bases each). Per germline, CDR1 DFQATT and CDR2 SNEGSKA (reference sequence). The CDR3 has 13 residues. The CDR3 DNA reads as TGCAGCGAAAAGGGGCTGGGACAAAACATTCAGTACTTC. It is translated as CSEKGLGQNIQYF.

This clonotype has ten or more counts. V gene TRBV20-1 combines with J gene TRBJ2-7; TRBD2 matches 9 bases. V lost 3 bases and J lost 6; bases outside the gene matches: 18. Per the germline V gene, CDR1 is DFQATT and CDR2 is SNEGSKA (reference sequence). The CDR3 runs 17 residues. The CDR3 sequence: CSARTSWISGRSSEQYF. The CDR3 DNA reads as TGCAGTGCTAGGACCTCCTGGATTAGCGGGAGATCCAGCGAGCAGTACTTC.

V is TRBV12-3 or TRBV12-4 and J is TRBJ2-4; the D is unclear. This CDR3 has 14 amino acids. Trimming removed 5 bases at V and 0 bases at J, with 8 bases between. Here the CDR3 reads CASSVQLAKNIQYF. The CDR3 DNA sequence: TGTGCCAGCAGTGTACAGCTAGCCAAAAACATTCAGTACTTC.

This clonotype was detected many times. The V call is TRBV24-1, the J call TRBJ2-7; TRBD1 matches 7 bases. The CDR3 sequence is 13 residues long. Per the germline V gene, CDR1 is KGHDR and CDR2 is SFDVKD. V lost 7 bases and J lost 4; bases outside the gene matches: 6. The CDR3 bases are TGTGCCACCAGCCCAGGGACAGCTTACGAGCAGTACTTC. Its translation: CATSPGTAYEQYF.

This clonotype came up many times. The chain combines TRBV6-5 with TRBJ1-1; D is unresolved. V lost 2 bases and J 6 bases, leaving 13 bases between the germline ends. Germline lookup yields CDR1 MNHEY and CDR2 SVGAGI. The CDR3 consists of 14 residues. CDR3 sequence: CASSYIPKFPEAFF. CDR3 nucleotides: TGTGCCAGCAGTTACATCCCCAAGTTTCCTGAAGCTTTCTTT.

This chain joins TRBV9 and TRBJ2-7, with D hard to call. The length of the CDR3 is 15 residues. V gave up 0 bases and J gave up 6 bases, with 16 bases separating them. Germline V gene lookup returns CDR1 SGDLS and CDR2 YYNGEE. CDR3 residues: CASSVGRTSWGEQYF. CDR3 nucleotides: TGTGCCAGCAGCGTAGGTCGGACGTCGTGGGGCGAGCAGTACTTC.

This clonotype showed up many times. V and J are TRBV12-3 or TRBV12-4 and TRBJ2-1; the D gene is possibly TRBD2 (6 bases). V was clipped by 6 bases and J by 1 base, with 13 bases between them. There are 15 residues in the CDR3. The CDR3 here is CASSPVGSSYNEQFF. DNA for the CDR3: TGTGCCAGCAGCCCCGTCGGGAGTTCCTACAATGAGCAGTTCTTC.

This clonotype has just a few counts. This chain joins TRBV11-2 and TRBJ1-6, with D possibly TRBD1 on 5 matching bases. Germline V gives CDR1 SGHAT, CDR2 FQNNGV. The V end lost 4 bases, the J end lost 6 bases, and 13 bases lay between the germline ends. The CDR3 length is 15 residues. The DNA of the CDR3 is TGTGCCAGCAGCTCTCAGGGAAGTTTTAATTCACCCCTCCACTTT. Translated: CASSSQGSFNSPLHF.

This clonotype was counted many times. V and J are TRBV11-3 and TRBJ2-3; D gene ambiguous. Germline CDR1 is SGHNT and CDR2 is YENEEA. V lost 4 bases to trimming and J lost 2 bases, with 7 bases between them. The CDR3 has 13 residues. CDR3 in amino acids: CASSSRHTDTQYF. The DNA of the CDR3 is TGTGCCAGCAGCTCACGACACACAGATACGCAGTATTTT. Complete variable domain (other parts from reference TRBV11-3 and TRBJ2-3): EAGVVQSPRYKIIEKKQPVAFWCNPISGHNTLYWYLQNLGQGPELLIRYENEEAVDDSQLPKDRFSAERLKGVDSTLKIQPAELGDSAVYLCASSSRHTDTQYFGPGTRLTVL.

The chain uses TRBV5-1 and TRBJ1-1; unclear D gene. V lost 2 bases and J lost 1, with 12 bases in between. The CDR3 spans 15 residues. Per germline, CDR1 SGHRS and CDR2 YFSETQ. The CDR3 loop reads CASSFSTSGNTEAFF. CDR3 nucleotide sequence: TGCGCCAGCAGCTTTTCGACTAGCGGGAACACTGAAGCTTTCTTT.

The J gene is TRBJ2-7, the V gene TRBV6-1; 7 bases agree with TRBD1. Germline trimming cut 10 bases from V and 2 bases from J; bases unmatched to any gene: 2. Per germline, CDR1 MNHNS and CDR2 SASEGT. The CDR3 consists of 11 residues. The CDR3 DNA reads TGTGCCACGACAGGGACCTACGAGCAGTACTTC. Its protein product is CATTGTYEQYF.

This clonotype was observed at least ten times. V gene TRBV27 combines with J gene TRBJ1-1; no reliable D call. The CDR3 extends over 13 amino acids. Germline CDR1 is MNHEY and CDR2 is SMNVEV (reference sequence). V gave up 3 bases and J gave up 6 bases, with 11 bases separating them. The CDR3 DNA is TGTGCCAGCAGTTTTGGAAGACTAGCTGAAGCTTTCTTT. Translating it yields CASSFGRLAEAFF.

This clonotype was seen at least ten times. This rearrangement joins TRBV4-1 to TRBJ1-1; perhaps TRBD1 as D (6 bases). The CDR3 runs 18 residues. The V gene lost 0 bases and the J gene lost 2 bases, with 19 bases spanning the gap. Germline V gene data show CDR1 as MGHRA and CDR2 as YSYEKL. CDR3 sequence (DNA): TGCGCCAGCAGCCAAGAACAGCCGAGGGGGACACTTAACACTGAAGCTTTCTTT. Translated, it gives CASSQEQPRGTLNTEAFF.